The 14 T cell receptor beta chains in this list originate from one sample, sequenced in a study of neurological immune-mediated disorders. TCRdb fed the 5' RACE reads into MiXCR, producing one record per CDR3 protein. The sample yields 50,000 or so distinct CDR3 sequences, over 9% seen once. Material for sequencing was PBMCs. These TCRs come from a woman between 40 and 50 years old with HTLV-1-associated myelopathy (HAM/TSP).

This clonotype was observed at least ten times. This chain joins TRBV7-2 and TRBJ2-3; no clear D. This CDR3 is built from 16 residues. V was pared by 1 base and J by 2 bases, with 13 bases between. The germline V gene has CDR1 SGHTA and CDR2 FQGNSA. CDR3 protein: CASSLGYGGLTDTQYF. CDR3 bases: TGTGCCAGCAGCTTAGGGTACGGCGGTCTCACAGATACGCAGTATTTT.

This clonotype was recorded at least ten times. The chain uses TRBV6-1 and TRBJ1-6; D is unclear. From germline, CDR1 is MNHNS and CDR2 SASEGT. Deletions cut 10 bases from V and 8 bases from J, with 15 bases between. The CDR3 spans 13 residues. DNA of the CDR3: TGTGCCACCTCAAGGACCTCTGATTCACCCCTCCACTTT. Translation gives CATSRTSDSPLHF.

This clonotype was counted ten times or more. This rearrangement joins TRBV20-1 to TRBJ2-5, with D perhaps TRBD1 (6 bases). The CDR3 has 14 residues. Trimming took off 3 bases at V and 2 bases at J, with 13 bases between the two ends. Germline V gene data show CDR1 as DFQATT and CDR2 as SNEGSKA (reference sequence). This chain's CDR3 is CSASGTWEQETQYF. CDR3 sequence (DNA): TGCAGTGCTAGCGGGACATGGGAACAAGAGACCCAGTACTTC.

Details on this clonotype: A clone one base away is much larger, so this may be a read error. The gene calls are TRBV5-1 and TRBJ2-2, with 7 bases that match TRBD1. The V gene end was trimmed by 4 bases and the J gene end by 0 bases; junction bases not matched to a gene: 3. Germline V gene lookup returns CDR1 SGHRS and CDR2 YFSETQ. The CDR3 is 15 amino acids. The CDR3 is CASSGQVANTGELFF. The CDR3 bases are TGCGCCAGCAGCGGACAGGTGGCGAACACCGGGGAGCTGTTTTTT.

This clonotype was counted at least ten times. The rearrangement joins TRBV20-1 to TRBJ2-5, with a weak D call TRBD1 (5 bases). Trimming stripped 3 bases from V and 5 bases from J, with 16 bases between. The CDR3 has 14 residues. Germline V gene sequence: CDR1 DFQATT, CDR2 SNEGSKA (reference sequence). The CDR3 sequence: CSARPGSFQETQYF. The CDR3 nucleotides read TGCAGTGCTAGGCCAGGGTCGTTTCAGGAGACCCAGTACTTC.

At least ten counts were recorded for this clonotype. The genes are TRBV25-1 and TRBJ1-1; the D is unclear. CDR1 MGHDK and CDR2 SYGVNS come from the germline V gene. With 8 bases removed from V and 4 bases from J, the gap between germline ends came to 14 bases. The CDR3 is 13 amino acids. The CDR3 DNA reads TGTGCCAGCTCGCTGCTCGGTGGCACTGAAGCTTTCTTT. It codes for CASSLLGGTEAFF.

The table lists this clonotype with many counts. The chain links TRBV4-1 to TRBJ2-2, with D possibly TRBD1 on 5 matching bases. The V end was cut by 0 bases, the J end by 1 base, with 18 bases between. Germline loops: CDR1 MGHRA, CDR2 YSYEKL. CDR3 length equals 19 residues. Here the CDR3 DNA reads TGCGCCAGCAGCCAAGACATGTTAGTAGTCGGACAGAACACCGGGGAGCTGTTTTTT. This translates into CASSQDMLVVGQNTGELFF.

This clonotype was counted at least ten times. This chain connects TRBV6-5 to TRBJ1-3, with D maybe TRBD1 (5 bases). This CDR3 contains 16 residues. Germline V gene lookup returns CDR1 MNHEY and CDR2 SVGAGI. V lost 2 bases, J lost 0 bases, and 11 bases lay in between. In DNA form, the CDR3 reads TGTGCCAGCAGTTACGACGGGGGAAACTCTGGAAACACCATATATTTT. It specifies CASSYDGGNSGNTIYF.

Concerning this clonotype: At one end, the junction sequence differs from germline, possibly due to a read error. The chain uses TRBV5-5 and TRBJ2-5; D is unclear. The CDR3 contains 14 residues. Germline V gene sequence: CDR1 SGHKS, CDR2 YYEKEE (reference sequence). This CDR3 is CASILVRAQETQYF. CDR3 coding DNA: TGTGCCAGCATCTTGGTCCGGGCCCAAGAGACCCAGTACTTC.

This clonotype has more than one count but fewer than ten. The chain couples TRBV20-1 to TRBJ2-5; D ambiguous. Germline assignment: CDR1 DFQATT and CDR2 SNEGSKA (reference sequence). V lost 3 bases to trimming and J lost 3 bases, with 11 bases between them. The CDR3 has 13 amino acids. DNA of the CDR3: TGCAGTGCTAGGTTTCCAGAGAAAGAGACCCAGTACTTC. Protein: CSARFPEKETQYF.

This clonotype was seen ten or more times. The chain combines TRBV15 with TRBJ2-2, with D possibly matching TRBD1 (7 bases). The germline gives CDR1 LNHNV, CDR2 YYDKDF (reference sequence). CDR3 length: 17 residues. The V gene lost 2 bases and the J gene lost 5 bases, with 18 bases spanning the gap. CDR3 sequence reads: CATSRSLGGTVTGELFF. The CDR3 DNA reads TGTGCCACCAGCAGATCCCTAGGGGGGACAGTTACCGGGGAGCTGTTTTTT.

This clonotype has at least ten counts. J is TRBJ2-3 and V is TRBV11-2; D is unclear. The ends were cut back, 3 bases at V and 3 bases at J, with 13 bases in the middle. This CDR3 comprises 15 residues. The germline CDR1 and CDR2 sequences are SGHAT and FQNNGV. The CDR3 region has the DNA TGTGCCAGCAGCTTTATTAGCATAAGTACAGATACGCAGTATTTT. Translation: CASSFISISTDTQYF.

This clonotype was counted ten times or more. The chain has TRBV20-1 and TRBJ1-1; D is ambiguous. Germline loops: CDR1 DFQATT, CDR2 SNEGSKA (reference sequence). Trimming took off 3 bases at V and 0 bases at J, with 14 bases between the two ends. This CDR3 spans 15 amino acids. CDR3 in DNA: TGCAGTGCTAGCATCCTGGCGTCCCTGAACACTGAAGCTTTCTTT. This codes for CSASILASLNTEAFF.

In its sample, this clonotype was seen many times. The chain employs TRBV12-5 and TRBJ1-1, with TRBD1 identical over 7 bases. V shed 1 base, J shed 5 bases, and the junction held 1 base outside the gene matches. Germline V gives CDR1 LGHNT, CDR2 FRNRAP. The CDR3 covers 13 residues. The CDR3 sequence is CASGLETGTEAFF. In DNA form, the CDR3 reads TGTGCTAGTGGTTTGGAGACAGGGACTGAAGCTTTCTTT. The full variable domain, its missing parts supplied by reference TRBV12-5 and TRBJ1-1, is DARVTQTPRHKVTEMGQEVTMRCQPILGHNTVFWYRQTMMQGLELLAYFRNRAPLDDSGMPKDRFSAEMPDATLATLKIQPSEPRDSAVYFCASGLETGTEAFFGQGTRLTVV.